A selection of T cell receptor beta chains follows, all from one sample in a study of T cell repertoires in ileal Crohn's disease. The method was immunoSEQ multiplex PCR; TCRdb's version includes in-frame clones alone and lacks a portion of them. The data contain about 62,000 clones, about 88% of them singletons. Input material: ileal tissue. These receptors were obtained from an adult with Crohn's disease. Each CDR3 is given with its conserved first and last residue. D genes are given only for firm matches. Some rows have no size entry. The others give once, few or many, or a class for an expanded clone.

>TRBV4-2|.|TRBJ2-5|TRBD2
CASSSGKVRETQYF
TGTGCCAGCTCGAGCGGGAAAGTCCGGGAGACCCAGTACTTC
>TRBV7-7|.|TRBJ2-2|.
CASSLLQTNTGELFF
TGTGCCAGCAGCTTACTACAGACGAACACCGGGGAGCTGTTTTTT
>TRBV9|.|TRBJ2-5|.
CASSVSRLRETQYF
TGTGCCAGCAGCGTATCGCGCCTACGAGAGACCCAGTACTTC
>TRBV5-1|.|TRBJ1-6|TRBD1
CASSFDRGDGSPLHF
TGCGCCAGCAGCTTTGACAGGGGGGACGGTTCACCCCTCCACTTT
>TRBV15|.|TRBJ1-1|.
CATSRGLQVFTEAFF
TGTGCCACCAGCAGAGGTTTGCAGGTTTTCACTGAAGCTTTCTTT
>TRBV6-5|.|TRBJ2-7|.
CASSYQRDKPYEQYF
TGTGCCAGCAGTTACCAACGGGACAAGCCCTACGAGCAGTACTTC
>TRBV29-1|once|TRBJ1-2|TRBD1
CSVTGEMYQGYGYTF
TGCAGCGTTACAGGGGAGATGTATCAAGGCTATGGCTACACCTTC
>TRBV7-2|.|TRBJ1-3|.
CASSLAGGALSGNTIYF
TGTGCCAGCAGCTTAGCGGGAGGGGCTCTCTCTGGAAACACCATATATTTT
>TRBV4-1|.|TRBJ1-2|.
CASSQVDSNSNYGYTF
TGCGCCAGCAGCCAAGTAGACTCCAACTCCAACTATGGCTACACCTTC
>TRBV11-3|.|TRBJ1-2|.
CASSLSRTEIYYGYTF
TGTGCCAGCAGCCTATCAAGGACAGAAATATACTATGGCTACACCTTC
>TRBV14|.|TRBJ1-3|.
CASSQSGNTIYF
TGTGCCAGCAGCCAAAGCGGAAACACCATATATTTT
>TRBV7-8|.|TRBJ1-1|.
CASSPQRSGEAFF
TGTGCCAGCAGCCCCCAAAGATCCGGTGAAGCTTTCTTT
>TRBV30|once|TRBJ1-3|TRBD1
CAWSVGTGGGNTIYF
TGTGCCTGGAGTGTAGGAACAGGGGGAGGAAACACCATATATTTT
>TRBV19|.|TRBJ1-1|TRBD1
CASSPWTGNTEAFF
TGTGCCAGTAGTCCTTGGACAGGGAACACTGAAGCTTTCTTT
>TRBV30|.|TRBJ1-1|.
CAWRGPGNTEAFF
TGTGCCTGGAGGGGTCCGGGGAACACTGAAGCTTTCTTT
>TRBV5-1|.|TRBJ2-2|TRBD1
CASSISTGVYPGELFF
TGCGCCAGCAGCATATCGACAGGGGTTTACCCCGGGGAGCTGTTTTTT
>TRBV6-1|.|TRBJ2-3|.
CASSEHSDTQYF
TGTGCCAGCAGTGAACACTCAGATACGCAGTATTTT
>TRBV4-2|.|TRBJ1-6|.
CASSLLSGGNSPLHF
TGTGCCAGCAGCCTACTATCGGGGGGTAATTCACCCCTCCACTTT
>TRBV29-1|.|TRBJ1-2|TRBD1
CSVEGDRGGYGYTF
TGCAGCGTTGAAGGGGACAGGGGAGGATATGGCTACACCTTC
>TRBV2|.|TRBJ2-1|TRBD1
CASSETGVGYNEQFF
TGTGCCAGCAGTGAAACAGGGGTGGGATACAATGAGCAGTTCTTC
>TRBV5-1|.|TRBJ2-5|TRBD2
CASRSELAGPKETQYF
TGCGCCAGCAGGTCTGAACTAGCGGGGCCGAAAGAGACCCAGTACTTC
>TRBV6-5|.|TRBJ1-5|.
CASRRRQLSNQPQHF
TGTGCCAGCAGAAGGCGACAGCTTAGCAATCAGCCCCAGCATTTT
>TRBV5-1|.|TRBJ2-2|.
CASSLRQDTGELFF
TGCGCCAGCAGCCTTAGACAGGACACCGGGGAGCTGTTTTTT
>TRBV13|.|TRBJ1-1|.
CASSRFNRDEAFF
TGTGCCAGCAGCCGATTTAACAGAGATGAAGCTTTCTTT
>TRBV7-9|once|TRBJ1-1|.
CATSGQNTEAFF
TGTGCCACATCTGGACAGAACACTGAAGCTTTCTTT
>TRBV15|.|TRBJ2-7|.
CATSQTLADEQYF
TGTGCCACCAGCCAAACTTTGGCGGACGAGCAGTACTTC
>TRBV10-3|.|TRBJ1-2|TRBD1
CAISPYGQETPYDGYTF
TGTGCCATCAGTCCATACGGACAGGAGACCCCATACGATGGCTACACCTTC